This TCR beta chain was identified during a study of response to subunit inactivated influenza vaccine. The CDR3 runs 17 residues. Looked up from germline, CDR1 is ENHRY and CDR2 is SYGVKD. Trimming removed 3 bases from V and 0 bases from J, with 15 bases in between. This clonotype was counted at least ten times. In TCRdb, the RT-PCR reads were re-called with MiXCR into one record per CDR3 protein. The table shows hundreds of thousands of distinct CDR3 sequences, with 16% occurring only once. The sequences come from CD4+ T cells sorted from PBMCs, collected roughly 24 months after vaccination. The chain links TRBV10-3 to TRBJ1-5, with D possibly being TRBD1 (6 bases). The sequence was collected from a man aged 50-75 years who received an inactivated influenza vaccine. The CDR3 spells CAISDRGRGDSNQPQHF. The CDR3 region has the DNA TGTGCCATCAGTGACAGGGGAAGGGGAGATAGCAATCAGCCCCAGCATTTT.